This T cell receptor (beta chain) came from a study of blood T cell repertoires in COVID-19. Study-wide background: T cells, B-cell-depleted T cells, or PBMCs provided the cDNA or gDNA that served as material.

The CDR3 has 15 residues. J was trimmed by 2 bases and V by 4 bases; bases with no gene match: 5. CDR1 SGHRS and CDR2 YFSETQ come from the germline V gene. Only in-frame clones appear in the TCRdb table, and some are missing; sequencing was by immunoSEQ multiplex PCR. Of roughly 170,000 clones in the sample, about 87% are singletons; the top ten hold roughly 0.85%. The rearrangement uses TRBV5-1 and TRBJ2-3; TRBD1 matches 9 bases. Source material: peripheral blood. This sequence originates from a woman between 18 and 29 years old who had recovered from COVID-19. This CDR3 reads CASSIRDRDTDTQYF. The CDR3 DNA sequence: TGCGCCAGCAGCATCCGGGACAGGGACACAGATACGCAGTATTTT.